This entry is about one TCR beta chain. These data originate in a study of blood T cell repertoires in COVID-19. Profiling relied on immunoSEQ multiplex PCR, and the TCRdb table lists in-frame clones only, not all of them. The sample shows about 240,000 clones, 82% of them seen only once. The receptor was isolated from a woman aged 60-70 years with active or convalescent COVID-19. The sequenced sample consisted of peripheral blood.

The CDR3 here is CASRPAALGPQHF. CDR3 bases: TGTGCCAGCAGGCCAGCGGCCCTCGGGCCCCAGCATTTT. This sequence joins TRBV6-6 and TRBJ1-5; D call uncertain. The CDR3 runs to 13 residues. Trimming cost V 6 bases and J 9 bases, with 15 bases left between them. CDR1 is MNHNY, CDR2 SVGAGI, per germline (reference sequence).